By share, the clone carrying this TCR beta chain ranks as medium-sized. Via MiXCR, TCRdb re-called the RT-PCR reads, giving one row per CDR3 protein. The sample yields 6,000 or so distinct CDR3 sequences, 8% seen once. The sample comes from a study of immune reconstitution after stem cell transplant in scleroderma. CDR3 length equals 14 residues. The germline V gene has CDR1 MNHNS and CDR2 SASEGT. V shed 6 bases and J shed 6 bases, with 17 bases lying between them. This sequence was found in a male donor with systemic sclerosis. This chain joins TRBV6-1 and TRBJ2-5; tentative D call: TRBD2 (6 bases). This material was collected before or after autologous hematopoietic stem cell transplantation (not recorded which). CDR3 nucleotides: TGTGCCAGCAGCCCCTTATCTGGGGGGAAGACCCAGTACTTC. Amino acid sequence: CASSPLSGGKTQYF.